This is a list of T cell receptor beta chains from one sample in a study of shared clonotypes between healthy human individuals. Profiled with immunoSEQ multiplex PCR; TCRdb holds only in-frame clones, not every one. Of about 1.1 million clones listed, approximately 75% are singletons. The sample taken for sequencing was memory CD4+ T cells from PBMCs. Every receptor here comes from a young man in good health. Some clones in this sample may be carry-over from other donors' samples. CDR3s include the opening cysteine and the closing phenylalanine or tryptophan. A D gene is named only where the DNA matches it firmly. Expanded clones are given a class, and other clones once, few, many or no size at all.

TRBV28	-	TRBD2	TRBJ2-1	TGTGCCAGCAGTCCCCCCTTTGGAGCGGGAGCGTCGTTGGAGCAGTTCTTC	CASSPPFGAGASLEQFF
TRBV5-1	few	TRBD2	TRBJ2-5	TGCGCCAGCAGCTTGGGACTAGCGGCTTCTCAGGAGGAGACCCAGTACTTC	CASSLGLAASQEETQYF
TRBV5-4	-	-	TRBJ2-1	TGTGCCAGCAGCCACCCCTCGACTAGAAATGAGCAGTTCTTC	CASSHPSTRNEQFF
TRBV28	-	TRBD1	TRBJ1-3	TGTGCCAGCAGTTTTTTCGGCGGACAGGGGAGAGGGAACACCATATATTTT	CASSFFGGQGRGNTIYF
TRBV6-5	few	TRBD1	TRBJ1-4	TGTGCCAGCAGTTACTCGAAACCGACAGGGTCGGGAAAACTGTTTTTT	CASSYSKPTGSGKLFF
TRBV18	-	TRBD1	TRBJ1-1	TGTGCCAGCTCACCACAGGGACAGGGGTCCACTGAAGCTTTCTTT	CASSPQGQGSTEAFF
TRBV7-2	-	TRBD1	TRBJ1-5	TGTGCCAGCAGCGTACAGGGGGGAGGCAATCAGCCCCAGCATTTT	CASSVQGGGNQPQHF
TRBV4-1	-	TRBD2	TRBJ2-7	TGCGCCAGCAGCCAACCCGGGCTAGCGGGAGGAGTAGGCTTC	CASSQPGLAGGVGF
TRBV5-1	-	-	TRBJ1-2	TGCGCCAGCAGCTTGGGGGCTAACTATGGCTACACCTTC	CASSLGANYGYTF
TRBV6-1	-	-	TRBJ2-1	TGTGCCAGCAGGGCCGGGACTCAAAGGGGTGAGCAGTTCTTC	CASRAGTQRGEQFF
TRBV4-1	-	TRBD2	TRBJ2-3	TGCGCCAGCAGCCAAGGGCGGGAGGCCCCCCGGGATACGCAGTATTTT	CASSQGREAPRDTQYF
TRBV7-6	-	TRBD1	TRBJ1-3	TGTGCCAGCAGCTTTACCGTGACAGGGACTGGAAACACCATATATTTT	CASSFTVTGTGNTIYF
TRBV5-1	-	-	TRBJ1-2	TGCGCCAGCAGCATGGAGGGGGGCCCTTATGGCTACACCTTC	CASSMEGGPYGYTF
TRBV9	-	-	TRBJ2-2	TGTGCCAGCAGCGTAGTCCACACCGGGGAGCTGTTTTTT	CASSVVHTGELFF
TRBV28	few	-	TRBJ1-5	TGTGCCAGCAAGCAGTGGGATAGCAATCAGCCCCAGCATTTT	CASKQWDSNQPQHF
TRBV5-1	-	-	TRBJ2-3	TGCGCCAGCAGCTTGGGGGGGCGCACAGATACGCAGTATTTT	CASSLGGRTDTQYF
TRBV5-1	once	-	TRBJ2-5	TGCGCCAGTGAACTCGGGACTGACCAAGAGACCCAGTACTTC	CASELGTDQETQYF
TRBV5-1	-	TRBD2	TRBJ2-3	TGCGCCAGCAGCGTGGGACTAGCGGGAGTCGCAGATACGCAGTATTTT	CASSVGLAGVADTQYF
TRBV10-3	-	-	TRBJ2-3	TGTGCCATCTCAACCCCAGATACGCAGTATTTT	CAISTPDTQYF
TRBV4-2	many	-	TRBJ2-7	TGTGCCAGCAGCCAAGGTCCGGCCTCCTACGAGCAGTACTTC	CASSQGPASYEQYF
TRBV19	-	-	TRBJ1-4	TGTGCCAGTAGTCTGTGGGGGATGGAAGAAAAACTGTTTTTT	CASSLWGMEEKLFF
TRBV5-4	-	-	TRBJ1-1	TGTGCCAGCACCACCCAAGGAGTGGGCACTGAAGCTTTCTTT	CASTTQGVGTEAFF
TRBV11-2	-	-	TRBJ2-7	TGTGCCAGCAGCTTAGCGGGACTCGGTTACGAGCAGTACTTC	CASSLAGLGYEQYF
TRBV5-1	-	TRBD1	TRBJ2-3	TGCGCCAGCAACTCCAGGACAGGGGGCGGGGATACGCAGTATTTT	CASNSRTGGGDTQYF
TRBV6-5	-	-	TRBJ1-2	TGTGCCAGCATCCAACCGGGAAAAAACTATGGCTACACCTTC	CASIQPGKNYGYTF
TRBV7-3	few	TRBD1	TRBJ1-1	TGTGCCAGCAGCCCCCGGCCAGGGGGTTCCGTGAACACTGAAGCTTTCTTT	CASSPRPGGSVNTEAFF
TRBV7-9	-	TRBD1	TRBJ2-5	TGTGCCAGCAGCTTAGGGGACAGTGGACAAGAGACCCAGTACTTC	CASSLGDSGQETQYF
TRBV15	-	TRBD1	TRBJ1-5	TGTGCCACCAGCACAGGACAGGGATGGGGTCAGCCCCAGCATTTT	CATSTGQGWGQPQHF
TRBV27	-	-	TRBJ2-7	TGTGCCAGCAGTCCCCGGCGGATCGGGCAGTACTTC	CASSPRRIGQYF
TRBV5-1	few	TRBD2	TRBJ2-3	TGCGCCAGCAGGGGGTCTAGCGGGAGCCTAGATACGCAGTATTTT	CASRGSSGSLDTQYF
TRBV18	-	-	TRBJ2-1	TGTGCCAGCTCACCATCCAGTCCCATCCCGGTGCTCAATGAGCAGTTCTTC	CASSPSSPIPVLNEQFF
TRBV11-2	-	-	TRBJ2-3	TGTGCCAGCAGCTTAAAAGCAGGGGTCCGTGATACGCAGTATTTT	CASSLKAGVRDTQYF
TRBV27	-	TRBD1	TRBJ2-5	TGTGCCAGCAGTTTAAGGAGACAGGGTCGGGAGACCCAGTACTTC	CASSLRRQGRETQYF
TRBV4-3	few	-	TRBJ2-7	TGCGCCAGCAGCCAAATAACTGGGAGCGACGAGCAGTACTTC	CASSQITGSDEQYF
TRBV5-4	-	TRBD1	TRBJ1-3	TGTGCCAGCAGCTTGGGCCCTACAGGGGCTGGAAACACCATATATTTT	CASSLGPTGAGNTIYF
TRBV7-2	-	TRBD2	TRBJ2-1	TGTGCCAGCAGCACTAGCGGAGCGCGGTTCTTC	CASSTSGARFF
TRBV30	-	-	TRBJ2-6	TGTGCCTGGAGTGTACGCGGGGACTCTGGGGCCAACGTCCTGACTTTC	CAWSVRGDSGANVLTF
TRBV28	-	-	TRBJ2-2	TGTGCCAGCAGTTTTCCCGAAGCGGACACCGGGGAGCTGTTTTTT	CASSFPEADTGELFF
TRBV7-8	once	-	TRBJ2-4	TGTGCCAGCAGCTTAGGGAATAGGGGGGTAGTAGGAACCCCGAGAGACATTCAGTACTTC	CASSLGNRGVVGTPRDIQYF
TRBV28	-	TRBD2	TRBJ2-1	TGTGCCAGCGGGGGACTAGCACCCCCCAATGAGCAGTTCTTC	CASGGLAPPNEQFF
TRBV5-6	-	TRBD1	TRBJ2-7	TGTGCCAGCAGCCCTAGGGGGCCCCTTGGGAACGAGCAGTACTTC	CASSPRGPLGNEQYF
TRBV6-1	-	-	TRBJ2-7	TGTGCCAGCAGCCTCCGGGACGGCGCCTACGAGCAGTACTTC	CASSLRDGAYEQYF
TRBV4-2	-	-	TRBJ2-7	TGTGCCAGCAGCCAAGAGCCTAGCGACTACGAGCAGTACTTC	CASSQEPSDYEQYF
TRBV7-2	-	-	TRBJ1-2	TGTGCCAGCAGCTTAGTGGCATCCCCACTCTTC	CASSLVASPLF
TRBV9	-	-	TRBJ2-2	TGTGCCAGCAGCGGTAGAGGTTCGGTGAGGACCGGGGAGCTGTTTTTT	CASSGRGSVRTGELFF
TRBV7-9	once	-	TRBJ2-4	TGTGCCAGCAGCCAAGAAGGAGGGGCCAAAAACATTCAGTACTTC	CASSQEGGAKNIQYF
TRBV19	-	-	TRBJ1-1	TGTGCCAGTAGTCCACGGACGGGTGAAGCTTTCTTT	CASSPRTGEAFF
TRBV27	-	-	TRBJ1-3	TGTGCCAGCAGTTCTATAACTGACGGATTCCACTCTGGAAACACCATATATTTT	CASSSITDGFHSGNTIYF
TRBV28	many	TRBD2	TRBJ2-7	TGTGCCAGCAGTCCTATAACAGCGGGAGGGCCCTACGAGCAGTACTTC	CASSPITAGGPYEQYF
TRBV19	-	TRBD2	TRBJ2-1	TGTGCCAGTAGTCCCCGGACTAGCGGGAGCTACAATGAGCAGTTCTTC	CASSPRTSGSYNEQFF
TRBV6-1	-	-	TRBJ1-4	TGTGCCAGCAGTCCAGGGTCTAATGAAAAACTGTTTTTT	CASSPGSNEKLFF
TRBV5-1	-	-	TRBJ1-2	TGCGCCAGCAGCTTGGGGCCACCCCAGTCGTACTATGGCTACACCTTC	CASSLGPPQSYYGYTF
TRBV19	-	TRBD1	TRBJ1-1	TGTGCCAGTAGGTTTTCCGGGACAGCCGAAGCTTTCTTT	CASRFSGTAEAFF
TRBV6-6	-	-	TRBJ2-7	TGTGCCAGCAGTTTGCGCAGGAGGACTCACGAGCAGTACTTC	CASSLRRRTHEQYF